This T cell receptor beta chain is from a study of Ad26.COV2.S vaccination and SARS-CoV-2 variants. Treatment described: around 19 received Ad26.COV2.S at low or high dose, single or two shots; five or six received placebo; per-sample allocation not given. After the first vaccine or placebo injection, samples were drawn on day 63. This CDR3 region has 12 residues. Germline lookup yields CDR1 MNHEY and CDR2 SVGEGT. With respect to this clone: The junction does not match germline at one end; this may be a read error.

Sequenced by immunoSEQ multiplex PCR; TCRdb stores in-frame clones only, minus some. The table includes about 350,000 clones, 75% to 90% detected once. The sequencing here drew on peripheral blood, taken in a trial of Ad26.COV2.S vaccine versus placebo. The gene calls are TRBV6-2 or TRBV6-3 and TRBJ1-1; D possibly corresponds to TRBD1 (5 bases). The sequence was obtained from a person aged 18-60 years who received the Ad26.COV2.S COVID-19 vaccine or a placebo. The CDR3: CASSYGTAEAFF. CDR3 DNA: TGTGCCAGCAGTTACGGGACCGCTGAGGCTTTCTTT.